A selection of T cell receptor beta chains follows, all from one sample in a study of T cell responses to AZD1222 COVID-19 vaccine. Profiled with immunoSEQ multiplex PCR; TCRdb holds only in-frame clones, not every one. Among 80,000 to 90,000 clones listed, more than 90% were seen once. The sequenced sample was peripheral blood, obtained on day 0 of AZD1222 vaccination. The receptor source for this set is an adult in good health. The CDR3 runs from the conserved cysteine through the conserved F or W. The D gene is left open where the match is weak. Where a row states a size, it is once, few, many or the class of an expanded clone; other rows omit it.

d_call,clone_size,j_call,v_call,cdr3_aa,cdr3_nt
TRBD2,-,TRBJ2-2,TRBV3-1/TRBV3-2,CARAGTSGGEPTGELFF,TGTGCCAGAGCCGGGACTAGCGGGGGAGAGCCCACCGGGGAGCTGTTTTTT
TRBD1,-,TRBJ1-3,TRBV9,CASSPRGDREVATIYF,TGTGCCAGCAGCCCCCGAGGGGACAGGGAAGTAGCCACCATATATTTT
-,-,TRBJ2-7,TRBV7-9,CASDGGESNYEQYF,TGTGCCAGCGATGGCGGAGAAAGCAACTACGAGCAGTACTTC
TRBD1,once,TRBJ1-2,TRBV10-3,CAIVWASPPGTAPFHDYGYTF,TGTGCCATCGTATGGGCGTCCCCCCCCGGGACAGCACCTTTCCATGACTATGGCTACACCTTC
-,-,TRBJ2-3,TRBV6-5,CASGPLLTDTQYF,TGTGCCAGCGGGCCTTTACTCACAGATACGCAGTATTTT
-,-,TRBJ2-7,TRBV25-1,CASSEAGPSYEQYF,TGTGCCAGCAGTGAAGCAGGTCCCTCCTACGAGCAGTACTTC
-,-,TRBJ1-5,TRBV10-3,CAIREGNGNQPQHF,TGTGCCATCAGGGAAGGGAATGGCAATCAGCCCCAGCATTTT
-,-,TRBJ2-3,TRBV14,CASSYRDTQYF,TGTGCCAGCAGCTACCGGGATACGCAGTATTTT
TRBD1,-,TRBJ2-1,TRBV15,CATSDRDRGVNEQFF,TGTGCCACCAGCGACCGGGACAGGGGGGTTAATGAGCAGTTCTTC
TRBD1,-,TRBJ1-2,TRBV7-8,CASSLARQGFTYGYTF,TGTGCCAGCAGCTTAGCGAGACAGGGGTTTACCTATGGCTACACCTTC
-,-,TRBJ1-1,TRBV30,CAWSINREGLAFF,TGTGCCTGGAGTATAAACAGGGAAGGTCTCGCTTTCTTT
-,-,TRBJ2-7,TRBV10-1,CASSESLGYEQYF,TGCGCCAGCAGTGAGTCGCTGGGCTACGAGCAGTACTTC